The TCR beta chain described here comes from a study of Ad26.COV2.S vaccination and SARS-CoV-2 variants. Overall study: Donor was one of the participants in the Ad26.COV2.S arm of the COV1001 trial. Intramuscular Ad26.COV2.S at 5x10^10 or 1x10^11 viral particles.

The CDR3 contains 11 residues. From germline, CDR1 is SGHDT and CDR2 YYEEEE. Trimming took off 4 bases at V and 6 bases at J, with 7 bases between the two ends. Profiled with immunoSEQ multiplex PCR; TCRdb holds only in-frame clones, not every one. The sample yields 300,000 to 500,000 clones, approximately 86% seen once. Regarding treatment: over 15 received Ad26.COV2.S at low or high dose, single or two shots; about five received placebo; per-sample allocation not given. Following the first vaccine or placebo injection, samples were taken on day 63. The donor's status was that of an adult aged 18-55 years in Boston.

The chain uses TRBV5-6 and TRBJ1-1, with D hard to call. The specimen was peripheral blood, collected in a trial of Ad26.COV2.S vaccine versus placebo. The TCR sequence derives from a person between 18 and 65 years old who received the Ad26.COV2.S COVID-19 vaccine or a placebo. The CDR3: CASSIKAEAFF. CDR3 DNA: TGTGCCAGCAGCATTAAAGCTGAAGCTTTCTTT.